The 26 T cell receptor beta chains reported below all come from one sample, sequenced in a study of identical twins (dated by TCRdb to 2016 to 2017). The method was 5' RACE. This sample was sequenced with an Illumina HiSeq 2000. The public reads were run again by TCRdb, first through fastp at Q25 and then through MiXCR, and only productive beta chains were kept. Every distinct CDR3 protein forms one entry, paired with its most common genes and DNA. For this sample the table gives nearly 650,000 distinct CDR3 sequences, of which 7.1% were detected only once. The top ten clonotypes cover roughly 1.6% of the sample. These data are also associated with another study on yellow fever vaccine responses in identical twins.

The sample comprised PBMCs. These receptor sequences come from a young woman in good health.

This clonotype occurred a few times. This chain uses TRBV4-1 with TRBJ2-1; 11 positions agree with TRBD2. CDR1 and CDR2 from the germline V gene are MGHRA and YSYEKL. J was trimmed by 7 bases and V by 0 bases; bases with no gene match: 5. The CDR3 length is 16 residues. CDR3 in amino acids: CASSQELAGVVNEQFF. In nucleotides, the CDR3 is TGCGCCAGCAGCCAAGAACTAGCGGGAGTTGTTAATGAGCAGTTCTTC.

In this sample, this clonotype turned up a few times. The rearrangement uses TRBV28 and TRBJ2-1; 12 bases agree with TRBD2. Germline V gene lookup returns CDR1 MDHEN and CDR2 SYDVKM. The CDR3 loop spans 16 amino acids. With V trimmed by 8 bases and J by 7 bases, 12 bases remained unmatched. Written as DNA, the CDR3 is TGTGCCAGCGGTACTCTAGCGGGGGGGCCTGGGAATGAGCAGTTCTTC. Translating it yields CASGTLAGGPGNEQFF.

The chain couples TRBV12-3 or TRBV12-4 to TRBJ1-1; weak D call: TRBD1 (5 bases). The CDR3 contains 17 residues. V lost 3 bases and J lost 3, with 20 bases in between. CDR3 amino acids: CASSFSGAIRRDTEAFF. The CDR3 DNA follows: TGTGCCAGCAGTTTCAGTGGGGCCATCAGACGGGACACTGAAGCTTTCTTT.

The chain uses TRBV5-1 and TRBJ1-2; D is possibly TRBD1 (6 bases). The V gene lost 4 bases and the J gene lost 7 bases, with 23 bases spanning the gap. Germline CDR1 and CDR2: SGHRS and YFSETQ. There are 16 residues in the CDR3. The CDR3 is CASSPLNRENGGGYTF. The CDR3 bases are TGCGCCAGCAGCCCCCTTAACAGGGAGAACGGCGGTGGCTACACCTTC.

The CDR3 DNA reads TGTGCCAGCAGCTTAACTAACCCAAGCTCCTACAATGAGCAGTTCTTC. Its translation is CASSLTNPSSYNEQFF. The V call is TRBV7-8, the J call TRBJ2-1; no reliable D call. CDR3 size: 16 residues. Trimming cost V 2 bases and J 0 bases, with 11 bases left between them. Germline CDR1 SGHVS, CDR2 FQNEAQ.

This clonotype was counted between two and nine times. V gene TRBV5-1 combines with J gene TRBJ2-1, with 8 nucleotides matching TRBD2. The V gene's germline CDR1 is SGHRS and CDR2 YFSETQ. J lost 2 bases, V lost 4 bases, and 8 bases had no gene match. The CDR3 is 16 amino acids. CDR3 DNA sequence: TGCGCCAGCAGCCAGGAAGCAGCGGGGGCCTACAATGAGCAGTTCTTC. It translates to CASSQEAAGAYNEQFF.

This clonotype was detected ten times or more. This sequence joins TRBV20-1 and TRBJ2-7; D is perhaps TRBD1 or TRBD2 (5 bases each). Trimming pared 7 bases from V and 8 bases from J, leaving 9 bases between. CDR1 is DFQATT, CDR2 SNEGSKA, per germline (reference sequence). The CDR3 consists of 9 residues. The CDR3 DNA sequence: TGCAGTGTCCCGGGACAGCAGTACGTC. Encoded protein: CSVPGQQYV.

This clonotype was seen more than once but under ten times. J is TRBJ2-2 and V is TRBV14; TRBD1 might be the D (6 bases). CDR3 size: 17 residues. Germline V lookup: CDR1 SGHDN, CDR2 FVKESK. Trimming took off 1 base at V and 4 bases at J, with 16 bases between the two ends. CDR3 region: CASSQGVKGVVTGELFF. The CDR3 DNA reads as TGTGCCAGCAGCCAAGGGGTGAAGGGGGTCGTCACCGGGGAGCTGTTTTTT.

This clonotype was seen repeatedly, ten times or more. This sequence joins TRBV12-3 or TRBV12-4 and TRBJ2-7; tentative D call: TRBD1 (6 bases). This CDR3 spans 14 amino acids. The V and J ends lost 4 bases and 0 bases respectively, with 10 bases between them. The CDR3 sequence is CASSSLQGSYEQYF. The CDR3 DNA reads TGTGCCAGCAGTTCACTACAGGGCTCCTACGAGCAGTACTTC.

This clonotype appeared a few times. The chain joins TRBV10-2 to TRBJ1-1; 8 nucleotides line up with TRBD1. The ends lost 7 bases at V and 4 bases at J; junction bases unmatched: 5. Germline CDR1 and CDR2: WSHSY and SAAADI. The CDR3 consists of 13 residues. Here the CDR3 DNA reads TGCGCCAGCAAAGGACAGGGTTCCACTGAAGCTTTCTTT. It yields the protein CASKGQGSTEAFF.

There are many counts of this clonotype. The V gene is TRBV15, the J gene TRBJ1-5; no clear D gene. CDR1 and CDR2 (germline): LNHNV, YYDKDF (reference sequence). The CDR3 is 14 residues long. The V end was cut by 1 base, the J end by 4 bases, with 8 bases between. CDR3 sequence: CATSRAGLNQPQHF. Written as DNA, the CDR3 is TGTGCCACCAGCAGAGCAGGCCTTAATCAGCCCCAGCATTTT.

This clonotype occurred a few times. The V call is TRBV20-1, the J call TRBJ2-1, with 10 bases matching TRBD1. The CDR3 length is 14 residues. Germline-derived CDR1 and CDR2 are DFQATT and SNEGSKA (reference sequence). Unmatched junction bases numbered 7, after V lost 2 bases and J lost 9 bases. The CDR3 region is CSARPQTGGGEQFF. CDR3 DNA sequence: TGCAGTGCTAGACCTCAGACAGGGGGCGGTGAGCAGTTCTTC.

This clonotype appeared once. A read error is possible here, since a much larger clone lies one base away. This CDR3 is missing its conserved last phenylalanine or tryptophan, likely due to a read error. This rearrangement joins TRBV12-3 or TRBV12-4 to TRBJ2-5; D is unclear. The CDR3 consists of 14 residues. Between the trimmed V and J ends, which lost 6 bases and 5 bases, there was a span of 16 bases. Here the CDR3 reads CASSIPPVEETQYL. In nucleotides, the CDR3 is TGTGCCAGCAGCATACCCCCCGTTGAGGAGACCCAGTACCTC.

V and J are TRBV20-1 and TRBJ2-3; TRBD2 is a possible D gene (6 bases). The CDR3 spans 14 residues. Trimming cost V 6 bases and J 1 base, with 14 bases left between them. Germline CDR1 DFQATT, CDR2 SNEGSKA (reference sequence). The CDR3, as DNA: TGCAGTGCCCACCCCCGCGGGGGCACAGATACGCAGTATTTT. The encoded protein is CSAHPRGGTDTQYF.

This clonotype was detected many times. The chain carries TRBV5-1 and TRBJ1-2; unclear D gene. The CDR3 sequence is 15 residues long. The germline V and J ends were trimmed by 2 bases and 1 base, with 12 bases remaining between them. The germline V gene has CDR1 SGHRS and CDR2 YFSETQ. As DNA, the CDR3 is TGCGCCAGCAGCTTCGGGAGGACTATTAACTATGGCTACACCTTC. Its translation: CASSFGRTINYGYTF.

The CDR3 DNA reads TGTGCCAGCACCCAACGATTTGGCTCCTACAATGAGCAGTTCTTC. Protein sequence: CASTQRFGSYNEQFF. The genes are TRBV7-2 and TRBJ2-1; D ambiguous. Germline V gene data show CDR1 as SGHTA and CDR2 as FQGNSA. Trimming removed 7 bases from V and 0 bases from J, with 13 bases in between. The CDR3 has 15 residues.

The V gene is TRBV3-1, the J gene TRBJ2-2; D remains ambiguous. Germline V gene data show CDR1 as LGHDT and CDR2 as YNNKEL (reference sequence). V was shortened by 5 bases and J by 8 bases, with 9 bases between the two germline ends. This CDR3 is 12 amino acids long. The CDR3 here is CASSWPGGELFF. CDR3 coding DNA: TGTGCCAGCAGCTGGCCTGGGGGGGAGCTGTTTTTT. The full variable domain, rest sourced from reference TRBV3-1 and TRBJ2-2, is DTAVSQTPKYLVTQMGNDKSIKCEQNLGHDTMYWYKQDSKKFLKIMFSYNNKELIINETVPNRFSPKSPDKAHLNLHINSLELGDSAVYFCASSWPGGELFFGEGSRLTVL.

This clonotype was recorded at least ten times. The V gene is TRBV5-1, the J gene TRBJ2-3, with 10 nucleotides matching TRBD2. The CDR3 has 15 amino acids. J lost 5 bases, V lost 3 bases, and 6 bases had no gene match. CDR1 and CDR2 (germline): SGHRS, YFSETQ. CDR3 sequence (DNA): TGCGCCAGCAGCTCCCGACTAGCGGGCGTAGATACGCAGTATTTT. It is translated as CASSSRLAGVDTQYF.

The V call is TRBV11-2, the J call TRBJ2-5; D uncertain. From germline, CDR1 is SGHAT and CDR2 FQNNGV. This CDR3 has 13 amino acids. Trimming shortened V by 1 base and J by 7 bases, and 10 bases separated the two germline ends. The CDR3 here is CASSLVLGGTQYF. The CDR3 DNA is TGTGCCAGCAGCTTAGTCCTGGGTGGGACCCAGTACTTC.

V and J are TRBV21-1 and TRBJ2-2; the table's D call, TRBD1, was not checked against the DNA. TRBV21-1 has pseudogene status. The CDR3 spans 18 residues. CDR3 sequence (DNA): TGTGCCAGCAGCAAATACCGGGGGGGACAAGTGAACACCGGGGAGCTGTTTTTT. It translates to CASSKYRGGQVNTGELFF.

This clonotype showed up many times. CDR3 in DNA: TGTGCCATACAGGGGAACACCGGGGAGCTGTTTTTT. Its translation: CAIQGNTGELFF. The chain has TRBV10-3 and TRBJ2-2, with D perhaps TRBD1 (6 bases). V lost 9 bases and J lost 1, with 6 bases in between. Per germline, CDR1 ENHRY and CDR2 SYGVKD. The CDR3 covers 12 residues.

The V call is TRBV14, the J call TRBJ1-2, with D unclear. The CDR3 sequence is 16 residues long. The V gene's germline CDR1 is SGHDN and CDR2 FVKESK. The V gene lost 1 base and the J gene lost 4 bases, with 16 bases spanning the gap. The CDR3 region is CASSQAQSPLPYGYTF. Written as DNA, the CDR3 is TGTGCCAGCAGCCAAGCGCAATCGCCCCTACCCTATGGCTACACCTTC.

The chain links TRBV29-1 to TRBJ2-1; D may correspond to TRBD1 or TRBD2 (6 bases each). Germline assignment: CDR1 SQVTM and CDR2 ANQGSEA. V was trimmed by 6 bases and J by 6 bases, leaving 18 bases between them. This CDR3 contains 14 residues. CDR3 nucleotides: TGCAGCGTCGTCAGGGGAGGATCTTTCAATGAGCAGTTCTTC. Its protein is CSVVRGGSFNEQFF.

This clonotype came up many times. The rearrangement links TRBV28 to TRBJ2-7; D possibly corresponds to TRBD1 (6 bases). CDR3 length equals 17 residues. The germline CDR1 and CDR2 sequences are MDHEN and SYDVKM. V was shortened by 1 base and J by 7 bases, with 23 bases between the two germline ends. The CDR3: CASSLYPAGALGGEQYF. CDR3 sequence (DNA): TGTGCCAGCAGTTTATACCCCGCAGGGGCCCTTGGGGGTGAGCAGTACTTC.

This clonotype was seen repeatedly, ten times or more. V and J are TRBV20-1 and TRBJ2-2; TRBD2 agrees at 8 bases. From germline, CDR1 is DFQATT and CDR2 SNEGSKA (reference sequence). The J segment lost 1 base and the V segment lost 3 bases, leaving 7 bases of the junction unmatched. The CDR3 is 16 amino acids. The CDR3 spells CSASATGTRNTGELFF. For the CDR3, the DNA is TGCAGTGCTAGTGCCACCGGGACTAGGAACACCGGGGAGCTGTTTTTT.

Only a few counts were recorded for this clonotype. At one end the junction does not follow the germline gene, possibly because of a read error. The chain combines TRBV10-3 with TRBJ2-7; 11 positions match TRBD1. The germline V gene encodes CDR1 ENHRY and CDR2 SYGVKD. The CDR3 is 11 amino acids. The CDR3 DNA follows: TGTGCCATCCGTCGGACAGGGGGCTTGGATTTC. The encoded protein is CAIRRTGGLDF.